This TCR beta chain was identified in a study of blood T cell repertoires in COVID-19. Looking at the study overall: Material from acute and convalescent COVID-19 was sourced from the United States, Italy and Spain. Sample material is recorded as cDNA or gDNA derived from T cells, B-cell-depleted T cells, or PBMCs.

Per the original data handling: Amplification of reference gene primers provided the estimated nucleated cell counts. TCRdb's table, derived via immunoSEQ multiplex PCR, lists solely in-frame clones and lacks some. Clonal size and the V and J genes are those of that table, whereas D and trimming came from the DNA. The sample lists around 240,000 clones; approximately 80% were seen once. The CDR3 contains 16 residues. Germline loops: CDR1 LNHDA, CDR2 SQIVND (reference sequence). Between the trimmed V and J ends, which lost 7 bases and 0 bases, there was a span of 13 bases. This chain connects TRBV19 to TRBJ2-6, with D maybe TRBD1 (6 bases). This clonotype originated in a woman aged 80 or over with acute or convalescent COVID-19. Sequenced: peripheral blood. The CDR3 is CASIDRSSSGANVLTF. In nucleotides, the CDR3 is TGTGCCAGTATTGACAGGTCCAGCTCTGGGGCCAACGTCCTGACTTTC. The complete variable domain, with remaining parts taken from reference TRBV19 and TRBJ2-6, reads DGGITQSPKYLFRKEGQNVTLSCEQNLNHDAMYWYRQDPGQGLRLIYYSQIVNDFQKGDIAEGYSVSREKKESFPLTVTSAQKNPTAFYLCASIDRSSSGANVLTFGAGSRLTVL.